Listed below are T cell receptor beta chains from one sample, sequenced in a study of shared clonotypes between healthy human individuals. Sequenced by immunoSEQ multiplex PCR; TCRdb stores in-frame clones only, minus some. This sample has some 2,000,000 clones, with about 94% found just once. What was sequenced was naive CD8+ T cells sorted from blood. The receptors come from a man aged 18 to 29 in good health. Both conserved end residues are part of each CDR3. A D gene is named only where the DNA matches it firmly. Not every row has a clone size; where given, it reads once, few, many or a size class.

J gene: TRBJ1-1; D gene: NA; clone size: NA; V gene: TRBV6-6; CDR3 protein: CASKIGGNTEAFF; CDR3 DNA: TGTGCCAGCAAGATTGGAGGGAACACTGAAGCTTTCTTT
J gene: TRBJ2-7; D gene: TRBD1; clone size: NA; V gene: TRBV7-2; CDR3 protein: CASSYPGQGYEQYF; CDR3 DNA: TGTGCCAGCAGCTACCCGGGACAGGGCTACGAGCAGTACTTC
J gene: TRBJ2-1; D gene: TRBD2; clone size: NA; V gene: TRBV4-1; CDR3 protein: CASSPPAGEYNEQFF; CDR3 DNA: TGCGCCAGCAGCCCGCCAGCGGGGGAGTACAATGAGCAGTTCTTC
J gene: TRBJ1-4; D gene: TRBD1; clone size: NA; V gene: TRBV7-9; CDR3 protein: CASSLPGQGAWNEKLFF; CDR3 DNA: TGTGCCAGCAGCTTACCGGGACAGGGGGCCTGGAATGAAAAACTGTTTTTT
J gene: TRBJ2-3; D gene: NA; clone size: NA; V gene: TRBV10-3; CDR3 protein: CAISESGSQYF; CDR3 DNA: TGTGCCATCAGTGAGTCCGGTTCGCAGTATTTT
J gene: TRBJ2-1; D gene: NA; clone size: once; V gene: TRBV29-1; CDR3 protein: CSVDHVAYNEQFF; CDR3 DNA: TGCAGCGTTGATCACGTTGCCTACAATGAGCAGTTCTTC
J gene: TRBJ2-7; D gene: NA; clone size: few; V gene: TRBV5-6; CDR3 protein: CASSLVQGSYEQYF; CDR3 DNA: TGTGCCAGCAGCTTGGTTCAGGGCTCCTACGAGCAGTACTTC
J gene: TRBJ1-1; D gene: NA; clone size: once; V gene: TRBV5-6; CDR3 protein: CASSGESVEAFF; CDR3 DNA: TGTGCCAGCAGCGGGGAGTCAGTCGAAGCTTTCTTT
J gene: TRBJ2-1; D gene: TRBD1; clone size: NA; V gene: TRBV7-9; CDR3 protein: CASSSGTGGNEQFF; CDR3 DNA: TGTGCCAGCAGCTCAGGAACAGGGGGGAATGAGCAGTTCTTC
J gene: TRBJ2-7; D gene: TRBD1; clone size: NA; V gene: TRBV9; CDR3 protein: CASSSGTGSYEQYF; CDR3 DNA: TGTGCCAGCAGCTCCGGGACAGGTTCCTACGAGCAGTACTTC
J gene: TRBJ2-1; D gene: NA; clone size: NA; V gene: TRBV7-9; CDR3 protein: CASSSPGRNPYNEQFF; CDR3 DNA: TGTGCCAGCAGCAGTCCGGGACGGAATCCCTACAATGAGCAGTTCTTC
J gene: TRBJ1-2; D gene: NA; clone size: NA; V gene: TRBV29-1; CDR3 protein: CSVEVGVDKGGYGYTF; CDR3 DNA: TGCAGCGTTGAAGTAGGCGTCGACAAGGGGGGCTATGGCTACACCTTC
J gene: TRBJ2-7; D gene: TRBD1; clone size: NA; V gene: TRBV13; CDR3 protein: CASSSRQGFFDEQYF; CDR3 DNA: TGTGCCAGCAGCAGTCGACAGGGGTTCTTCGACGAGCAGTACTTC
J gene: TRBJ2-3; D gene: TRBD2; clone size: NA; V gene: TRBV13; CDR3 protein: CASSLASGLAVADTQYF; CDR3 DNA: TGTGCCAGCAGCTTAGCGTCGGGCCTAGCGGTGGCAGATACGCAGTATTTT
J gene: TRBJ2-7; D gene: TRBD1; clone size: NA; V gene: TRBV12-5; CDR3 protein: CASGDPGTGIYEQYF; CDR3 DNA: TGTGCTAGTGGCGATCCCGGGACAGGGATCTACGAGCAGTACTTC
J gene: TRBJ2-5; D gene: TRBD1; clone size: NA; V gene: TRBV29-1; CDR3 protein: CSVPGGETQYF; CDR3 DNA: TGCAGCGTCCCAGGGGGCGAGACCCAGTACTTC
J gene: TRBJ2-1; D gene: NA; clone size: NA; V gene: TRBV5-3; CDR3 protein: CASSFGYNEQFF; CDR3 DNA: TGTGCCAGCAGCTTTGGGTACAATGAGCAGTTCTTC
J gene: TRBJ2-5; D gene: NA; clone size: NA; V gene: TRBV9; CDR3 protein: CASSVTGTEETQYF; CDR3 DNA: TGTGCCAGCAGCGTCACAGGGACCGAAGAGACCCAGTACTTC
J gene: TRBJ1-5; D gene: TRBD1; clone size: NA; V gene: TRBV6-5; CDR3 protein: CASSYGTGSNQPQHF; CDR3 DNA: TGTGCCAGCAGTTACGGGACAGGTAGCAATCAGCCCCAGCATTTT
J gene: TRBJ2-7; D gene: NA; clone size: NA; V gene: TRBV5-4; CDR3 protein: CASSFSGGEEQYF; CDR3 DNA: TGTGCCAGCAGCTTTAGCGGCGGGGAGGAGCAGTACTTC
J gene: TRBJ2-7; D gene: NA; clone size: NA; V gene: TRBV5-1; CDR3 protein: CASSGDNPLEQYF; CDR3 DNA: TGCGCCAGCAGCGGGGACAATCCCCTCGAGCAGTACTTC
J gene: TRBJ2-7; D gene: TRBD1; clone size: NA; V gene: TRBV30; CDR3 protein: CAWSLTDRAYEQYF; CDR3 DNA: TGTGCCTGGAGCTTAACGGACAGGGCGTACGAGCAGTACTTC
J gene: TRBJ2-1; D gene: TRBD2; clone size: NA; V gene: TRBV11-2; CDR3 protein: CASCPAGGSYNEQFF; CDR3 DNA: TGTGCCAGTTGCCCGGCGGGGGGTTCCTACAATGAGCAGTTCTTC
J gene: TRBJ2-1; D gene: TRBD2; clone size: NA; V gene: TRBV5-1; CDR3 protein: CASSQVGLAGSIHEQFF; CDR3 DNA: TGCGCCAGCAGCCAAGTGGGACTAGCGGGATCCATCCATGAGCAGTTCTTC
J gene: TRBJ2-1; D gene: NA; clone size: NA; V gene: TRBV7-9; CDR3 protein: CASSPIWGEQFF; CDR3 DNA: TGTGCCAGCAGCCCAATTTGGGGAGAGCAGTTCTTC
J gene: TRBJ2-7; D gene: NA; clone size: NA; V gene: TRBV6-1; CDR3 protein: CASSEVITYEQYF; CDR3 DNA: TGTGCCAGCAGTGAAGTCATAACCTACGAGCAGTACTTC
J gene: TRBJ1-1; D gene: NA; clone size: NA; V gene: TRBV5-1; CDR3 protein: CASSLSGANTEAFF; CDR3 DNA: TGCGCCAGCAGCTTATCAGGAGCCAACACTGAAGCTTTCTTT
J gene: TRBJ2-3; D gene: TRBD2; clone size: NA; V gene: TRBV19; CDR3 protein: CASSTPGGAGYTQYF; CDR3 DNA: TGTGCCAGTAGTACTCCCGGGGGGGCCGGGTATACGCAGTATTTT
J gene: TRBJ2-7; D gene: NA; clone size: NA; V gene: TRBV4-1; CDR3 protein: CASSQPDNEQYF; CDR3 DNA: TGCGCCAGCAGCCAACCGGATAACGAGCAGTACTTC
J gene: TRBJ1-1; D gene: NA; clone size: NA; V gene: TRBV27; CDR3 protein: CASSLGGFGTTEAFF; CDR3 DNA: TGTGCCAGCAGTTTAGGGGGATTTGGGACCACTGAAGCTTTCTTT
J gene: TRBJ2-7; D gene: TRBD2; clone size: NA; V gene: TRBV4-1; CDR3 protein: CASSQDGGLGSYEQYF; CDR3 DNA: TGCGCCAGCAGCCAAGATGGGGGACTAGGATCCTACGAGCAGTACTTC
J gene: TRBJ1-2; D gene: NA; clone size: NA; V gene: TRBV6-5; CDR3 protein: CASNSGHNYGYTF; CDR3 DNA: TGTGCCAGCAACTCCGGACACAACTATGGCTACACCTTC
J gene: TRBJ2-6; D gene: NA; clone size: NA; V gene: TRBV4-1; CDR3 protein: CASSARFSGANVLTF; CDR3 DNA: TGCGCCAGCAGCGCACGATTCTCTGGGGCCAACGTCCTGACTTTC
J gene: TRBJ1-1; D gene: NA; clone size: NA; V gene: TRBV6-5; CDR3 protein: CASSYSGEDSSAFF; CDR3 DNA: TGTGCCAGCAGTTACTCGGGGGAGGACAGTTCGGCTTTCTTT
J gene: TRBJ1-5; D gene: NA; clone size: NA; V gene: TRBV6-6; CDR3 protein: CASSEGNQPQHF; CDR3 DNA: TGTGCCAGCAGCGAAGGGAATCAGCCCCAGCATTTT
J gene: TRBJ1-3; D gene: TRBD1; clone size: NA; V gene: TRBV15; CDR3 protein: CATSKDRGRGNTIYF; CDR3 DNA: TGTGCCACCAGCAAGGACAGGGGGCGAGGAAACACCATATATTTT
J gene: TRBJ2-1; D gene: TRBD2; clone size: once; V gene: TRBV27; CDR3 protein: CASSLTAGGYNEQFF; CDR3 DNA: TGTGCCAGCAGTTTAACAGCGGGGGGCTACAATGAGCAGTTCTTC
J gene: TRBJ2-7; D gene: NA; clone size: NA; V gene: TRBV4-3; CDR3 protein: CASSQETVSYEQYF; CDR3 DNA: TGCGCCAGCAGCCAAGAAACAGTCTCCTACGAGCAGTACTTC
J gene: TRBJ2-6; D gene: NA; clone size: NA; V gene: TRBV6-5; CDR3 protein: CASSYTSGANVLTF; CDR3 DNA: TGTGCCAGCAGTTACACTTCTGGGGCCAACGTCCTGACTTTC
J gene: TRBJ2-1; D gene: NA; clone size: NA; V gene: TRBV4-1; CDR3 protein: CASSIRSYNEQFF; CDR3 DNA: TGCGCCAGCAGTATCAGGTCCTACAATGAGCAGTTCTTC
J gene: TRBJ2-5; D gene: NA; clone size: NA; V gene: TRBV27; CDR3 protein: CASSSSPGTSWETQYF; CDR3 DNA: TGTGCCAGCAGTTCGTCCCCAGGGACCTCTTGGGAGACCCAGTACTTC
J gene: TRBJ2-7; D gene: NA; clone size: NA; V gene: TRBV18; CDR3 protein: CASSPRDGSYEQYF; CDR3 DNA: TGTGCCAGCTCACCCCGGGACGGCTCCTACGAGCAGTACTTC
J gene: TRBJ2-7; D gene: NA; clone size: NA; V gene: TRBV6-5; CDR3 protein: CASSPRDGYEQYF; CDR3 DNA: TGTGCCAGCAGTCCCCGGGACGGCTACGAGCAGTACTTC
J gene: TRBJ2-1; D gene: NA; clone size: NA; V gene: TRBV6-5; CDR3 protein: CASSYSGGVLEQFF; CDR3 DNA: TGTGCCAGCAGTTACTCGGGCGGGGTCCTTGAGCAGTTCTTC
J gene: TRBJ2-7; D gene: TRBD1; clone size: NA; V gene: TRBV5-6; CDR3 protein: CASSLAGTAYEQYF; CDR3 DNA: TGTGCCAGCAGCTTGGCCGGGACAGCCTACGAGCAGTACTTC
J gene: TRBJ1-3; D gene: TRBD1; clone size: NA; V gene: TRBV10-2; CDR3 protein: CASRGTAGNTIYF; CDR3 DNA: TGCGCCAGCAGGGGGACAGCTGGAAACACCATATATTTT
J gene: TRBJ1-1; D gene: TRBD1; clone size: NA; V gene: TRBV2; CDR3 protein: CASSAGGNTEAFF; CDR3 DNA: TGTGCCAGCAGTGCAGGGGGGAACACTGAAGCTTTCTTT
J gene: TRBJ2-2; D gene: NA; clone size: NA; V gene: TRBV5-4; CDR3 protein: CASSLVGPPAGELFF; CDR3 DNA: TGTGCCAGCAGCTTGGTTGGGCCCCCCGCCGGGGAGCTGTTTTTT
J gene: TRBJ2-7; D gene: NA; clone size: NA; V gene: TRBV10-2; CDR3 protein: CASSPGAYEQYF; CDR3 DNA: TGCGCCAGCAGTCCCGGGGCCTACGAGCAGTACTTC
J gene: TRBJ1-5; D gene: NA; clone size: few; V gene: TRBV9; CDR3 protein: CASSVAGTPLQPQHF; CDR3 DNA: TGTGCCAGCAGCGTAGCGGGGACGCCCCTCCAGCCCCAGCATTTT